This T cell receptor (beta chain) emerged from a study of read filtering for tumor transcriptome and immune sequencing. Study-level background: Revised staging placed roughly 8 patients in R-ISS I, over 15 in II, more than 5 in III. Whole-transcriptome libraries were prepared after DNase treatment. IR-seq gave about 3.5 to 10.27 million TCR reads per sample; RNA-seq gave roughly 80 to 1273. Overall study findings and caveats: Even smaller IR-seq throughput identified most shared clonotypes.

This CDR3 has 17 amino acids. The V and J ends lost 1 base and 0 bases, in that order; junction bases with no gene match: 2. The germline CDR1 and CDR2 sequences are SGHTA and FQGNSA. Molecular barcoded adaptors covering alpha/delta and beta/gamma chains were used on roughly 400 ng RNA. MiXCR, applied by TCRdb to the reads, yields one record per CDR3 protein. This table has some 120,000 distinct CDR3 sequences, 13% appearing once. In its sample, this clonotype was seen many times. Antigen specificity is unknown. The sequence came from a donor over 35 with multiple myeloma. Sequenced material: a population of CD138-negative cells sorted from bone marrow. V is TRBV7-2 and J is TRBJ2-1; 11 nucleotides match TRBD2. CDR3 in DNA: TGTGCCAGCAGCTTAGAGGGGACTAGCGGCTCCTACAATGAGCAGTTCTTC. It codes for CASSLEGTSGSYNEQFF.